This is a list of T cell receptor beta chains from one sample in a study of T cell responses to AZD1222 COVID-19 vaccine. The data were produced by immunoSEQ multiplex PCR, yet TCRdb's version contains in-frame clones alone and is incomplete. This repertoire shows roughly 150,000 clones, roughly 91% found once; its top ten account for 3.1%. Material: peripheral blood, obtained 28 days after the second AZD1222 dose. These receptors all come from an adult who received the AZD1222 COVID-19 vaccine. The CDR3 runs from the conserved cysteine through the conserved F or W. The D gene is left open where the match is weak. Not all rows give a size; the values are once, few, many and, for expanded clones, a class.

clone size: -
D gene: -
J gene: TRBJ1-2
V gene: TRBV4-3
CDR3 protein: CASSQDTGSNYGYTF
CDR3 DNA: TGCGCCAGCAGCCAAGACACAGGGTCTAACTATGGCTACACCTTC

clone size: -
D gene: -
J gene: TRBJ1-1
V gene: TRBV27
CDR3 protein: CASKEFMNTEAFF
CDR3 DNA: TGTGCCAGCAAGGAGTTCATGAACACTGAAGCTTTCTTT

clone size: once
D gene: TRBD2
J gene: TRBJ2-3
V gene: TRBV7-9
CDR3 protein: CASSSLAGGPGVTDTQYF
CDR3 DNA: TGTGCCAGCAGCTCCTTAGCGGGGGGGCCCGGGGTAACAGATACGCAGTATTTT

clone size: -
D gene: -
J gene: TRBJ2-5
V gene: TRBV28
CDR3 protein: CASSLEETQYF
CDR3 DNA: TGTGCCAGCAGTTTGGAAGAGACCCAGTACTTC

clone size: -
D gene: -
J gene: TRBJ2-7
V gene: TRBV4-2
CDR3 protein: CASSQETDGTIGTYEQYF
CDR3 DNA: TGTGCCAGCAGCCAAGAAACGGACGGGACGATTGGGACCTACGAGCAGTACTTC

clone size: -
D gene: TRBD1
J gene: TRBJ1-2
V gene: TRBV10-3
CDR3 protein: CAISESATGVGIYGYTF
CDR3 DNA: TGTGCCATCAGTGAGTCAGCGACAGGGGTCGGGATCTATGGCTACACCTTC

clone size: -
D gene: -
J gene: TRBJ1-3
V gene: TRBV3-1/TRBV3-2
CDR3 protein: CASSQGPGSSGNTIYF
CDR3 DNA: TGTGCCAGCAGCCAAGGTCCAGGGAGCTCTGGAAACACCATATATTTT

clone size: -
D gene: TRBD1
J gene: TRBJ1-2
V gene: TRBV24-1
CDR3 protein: CATSDTRTGGANGYTF
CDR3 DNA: TGTGCCACCAGTGACACGAGAACAGGGGGCGCGAATGGCTACACCTTC

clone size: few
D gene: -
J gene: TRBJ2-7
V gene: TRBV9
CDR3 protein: CASSVDRYSYEQYF
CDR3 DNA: TGTGCCAGCAGCGTAGACAGGTACTCCTACGAGCAGTACTTC

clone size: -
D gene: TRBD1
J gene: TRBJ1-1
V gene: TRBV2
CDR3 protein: CASRNRGTTEAFF
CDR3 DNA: TGTGCCAGCAGGAACAGGGGGACCACTGAAGCTTTCTTT

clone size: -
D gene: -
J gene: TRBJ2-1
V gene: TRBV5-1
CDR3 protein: CASSFPPNEQFF
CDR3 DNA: TGCGCCAGCAGCTTCCCTCCCAATGAGCAGTTCTTC

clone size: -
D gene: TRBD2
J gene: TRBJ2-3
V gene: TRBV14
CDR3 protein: CASSQALAGGLDF
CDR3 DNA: TGTGCCAGCAGCCAAGCTCTAGCGGGGGGTCTAGATTTT

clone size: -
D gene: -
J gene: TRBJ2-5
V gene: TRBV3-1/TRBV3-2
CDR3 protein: CASSQEGGRETQYF
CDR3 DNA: TGTGCCAGCAGCCAGGAAGGAGGGAGAGAGACCCAGTACTTC

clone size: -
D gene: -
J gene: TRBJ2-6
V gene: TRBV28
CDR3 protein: CASSLTGFGANVLTF
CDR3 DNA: TGTGCCAGCAGCCTCACAGGGTTTGGGGCCAACGTCCTGACTTTC

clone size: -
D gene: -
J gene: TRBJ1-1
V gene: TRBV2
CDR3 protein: CASRYTEAFF
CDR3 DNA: TGTGCCAGCAGGTACACTGAAGCTTTCTTT

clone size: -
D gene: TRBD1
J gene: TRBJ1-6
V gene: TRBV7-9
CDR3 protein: CASSLRDSTSPLHF
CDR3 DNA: TGTGCCAGCAGCTTAAGGGACAGCACTTCACCCCTCCACTTT

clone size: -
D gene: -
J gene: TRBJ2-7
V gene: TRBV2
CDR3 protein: CASREGYEQYF
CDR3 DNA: TGTGCCAGCAGGGAGGGATACGAGCAGTACTTC

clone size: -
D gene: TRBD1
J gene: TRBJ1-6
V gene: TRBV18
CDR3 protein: CASSPPGQVDNSPLHF
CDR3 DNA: TGTGCCAGCTCACCACCTGGACAGGTGGATAATTCACCCCTCCACTTT

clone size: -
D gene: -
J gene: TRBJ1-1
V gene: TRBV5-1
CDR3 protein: CASSERWANTEAFF
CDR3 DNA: TGCGCCAGCAGCGAACGTTGGGCTAACACTGAAGCTTTCTTT

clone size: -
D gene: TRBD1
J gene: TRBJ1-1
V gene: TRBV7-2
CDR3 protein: CASSITGDTEAFF
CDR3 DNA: TGTGCCAGCAGCATTACAGGGGACACTGAAGCTTTCTTT

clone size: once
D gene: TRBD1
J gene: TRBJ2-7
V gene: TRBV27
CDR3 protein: CASSLAGQGSYEQYF
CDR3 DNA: TGTGCCAGCAGTTTGGCTGGACAGGGCTCCTACGAGCAGTACTTC

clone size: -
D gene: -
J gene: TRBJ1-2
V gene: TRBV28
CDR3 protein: CASSLAGPYYTF
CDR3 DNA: TGTGCCAGCAGTTTGGCTGGACCCTACTACACCTTC

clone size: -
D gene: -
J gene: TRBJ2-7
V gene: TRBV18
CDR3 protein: CASSPDGTREQYF
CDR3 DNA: TGTGCCAGCTCACCTGATGGGACACGCGAGCAGTACTTC

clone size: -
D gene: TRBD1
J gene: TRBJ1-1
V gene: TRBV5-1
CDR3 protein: CASSPGTVNTEAFF
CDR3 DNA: TGCGCCAGCAGCCCCGGGACAGTAAACACTGAAGCTTTCTTT

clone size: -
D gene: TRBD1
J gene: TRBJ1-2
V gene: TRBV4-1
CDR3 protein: CASSHVSGGVIYGYTF
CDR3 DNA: TGCGCCAGCAGCCATGTATCAGGGGGCGTAATCTATGGCTACACCTTC

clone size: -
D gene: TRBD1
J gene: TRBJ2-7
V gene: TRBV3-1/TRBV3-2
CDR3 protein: CASSPQWTGGHSYEQYF
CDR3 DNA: TGTGCCAGCAGCCCTCAATGGACAGGGGGCCACTCCTACGAGCAGTACTTC

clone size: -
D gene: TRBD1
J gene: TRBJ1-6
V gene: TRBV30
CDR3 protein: CAWADRGDSPLHF
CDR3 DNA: TGTGCCTGGGCCGACAGGGGGGATTCACCCCTCCACTTT

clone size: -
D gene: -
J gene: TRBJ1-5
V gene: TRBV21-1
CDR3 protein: CASSKGGRVSSYSNQPQHF
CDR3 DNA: TGTGCCAGCAGCAAAGGGGGAAGGGTAAGTTCTTATAGCAATCAGCCCCAGCATTTT

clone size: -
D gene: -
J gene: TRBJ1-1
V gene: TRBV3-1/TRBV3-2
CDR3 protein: CASSQGGSWNTEAFF
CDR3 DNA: TGTGCCAGCAGCCAGGGGGGATCGTGGAACACTGAAGCTTTCTTT

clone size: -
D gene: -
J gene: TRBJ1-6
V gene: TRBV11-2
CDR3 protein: CASSNSSYNSPLHF
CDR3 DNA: TGTGCCAGTAGTAACAGCTCCTATAATTCACCCCTCCACTTT

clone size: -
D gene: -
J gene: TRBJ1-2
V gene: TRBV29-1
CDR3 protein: CSVYLPGFYGYTF
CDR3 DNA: TGCAGCGTTTACCTCCCCGGGTTCTATGGCTACACCTTC

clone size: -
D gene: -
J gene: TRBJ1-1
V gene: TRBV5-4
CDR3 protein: CASSPGVQNTEAFF
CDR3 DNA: TGTGCCAGCAGCCCGGGGGTCCAGAACACTGAAGCTTTCTTT

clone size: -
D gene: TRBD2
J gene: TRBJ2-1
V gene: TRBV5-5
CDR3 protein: CASSLAGGSSYNEQFF
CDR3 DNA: TGTGCCAGCAGCTTGGCCGGGGGGAGCTCCTACAATGAGCAGTTCTTC

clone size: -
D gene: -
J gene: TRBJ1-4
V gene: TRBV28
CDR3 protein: CASTGSAATNEKLFF
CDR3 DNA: TGTGCCAGCACAGGGAGCGCGGCAACTAATGAAAAACTGTTTTTT

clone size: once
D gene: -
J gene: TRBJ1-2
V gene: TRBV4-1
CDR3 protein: CASSQDPRSVNYGYTF
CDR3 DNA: TGCGCCAGCAGCCAAGATCCCAGGTCGGTCAACTATGGCTACACCTTC

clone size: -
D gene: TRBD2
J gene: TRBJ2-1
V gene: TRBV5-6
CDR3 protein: CASSLVSGGVIQQFF
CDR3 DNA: TGTGCCAGCAGCTTGGTTAGCGGGGGGGTCATTCAGCAGTTCTTC

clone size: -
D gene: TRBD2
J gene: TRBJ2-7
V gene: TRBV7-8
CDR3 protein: CASSKLSGGAYEQYF
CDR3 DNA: TGTGCCAGCAGCAAACTTAGCGGGGGGGCGTATGAGCAGTACTTC

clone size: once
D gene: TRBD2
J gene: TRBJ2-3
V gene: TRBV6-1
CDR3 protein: CASSEKRGGLTDTQYF
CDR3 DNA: TGTGCCAGCAGTGAGAAGCGGGGGGGCCTCACAGATACGCAGTATTTT

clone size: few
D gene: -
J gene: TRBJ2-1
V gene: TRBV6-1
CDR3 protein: CASSEPGNEQFF
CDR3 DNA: TGTGCCAGCAGTGAACCGGGCAATGAGCAGTTCTTC

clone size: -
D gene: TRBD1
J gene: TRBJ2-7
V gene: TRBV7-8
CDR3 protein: CASSRTDRDEQYF
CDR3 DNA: TGTGCCAGCAGCCGTACGGACAGGGACGAGCAGTACTTC

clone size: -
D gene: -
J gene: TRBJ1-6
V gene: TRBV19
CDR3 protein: CASSSKSTHSPLHF
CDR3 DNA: TGTGCCAGTAGTTCGAAATCTACCCATTCACCCCTCCACTTT

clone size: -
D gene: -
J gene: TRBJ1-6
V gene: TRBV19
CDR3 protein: CASSYTGGNSPLHF
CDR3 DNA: TGTGCCAGCAGTTACACGGGCGGCAATTCACCCCTCCACTTT

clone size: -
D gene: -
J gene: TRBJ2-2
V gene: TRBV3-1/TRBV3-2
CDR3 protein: CASSQRSATGELFF
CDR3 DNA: TGTGCCAGCAGCCAGCGATCAGCCACCGGGGAGCTGTTTTTT

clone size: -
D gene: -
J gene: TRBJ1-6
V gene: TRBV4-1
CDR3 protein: CASSEGANSPLHF
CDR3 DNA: TGCGCCAGCAGTGAAGGGGCCAATTCACCCCTCCACTTT

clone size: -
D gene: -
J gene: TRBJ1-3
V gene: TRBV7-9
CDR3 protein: CASSFTFSGNTIYF
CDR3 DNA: TGTGCCAGCAGCTTTACTTTTTCTGGAAACACCATATATTTT

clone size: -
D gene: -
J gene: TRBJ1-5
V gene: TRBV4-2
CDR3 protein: CASSQDWEGLQPQHF
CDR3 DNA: TGTGCCAGCAGCCAAGATTGGGAGGGGTTGCAGCCCCAGCATTTT

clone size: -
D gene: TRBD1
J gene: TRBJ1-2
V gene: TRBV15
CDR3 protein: CATSRTGVDYGYTF
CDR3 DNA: TGTGCCACCAGCAGGACAGGGGTGGACTATGGCTACACCTTC

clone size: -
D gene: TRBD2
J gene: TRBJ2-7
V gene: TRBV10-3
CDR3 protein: CAISAGLAGALDEQYF
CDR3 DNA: TGTGCCATCAGTGCCGGACTAGCGGGGGCCTTGGACGAGCAGTACTTC

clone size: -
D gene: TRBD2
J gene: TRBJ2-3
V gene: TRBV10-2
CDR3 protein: CASRDLTSGSTDTQYF
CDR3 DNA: TGCGCCAGCAGGGACCTGACTAGCGGGAGCACAGATACGCAGTATTTT

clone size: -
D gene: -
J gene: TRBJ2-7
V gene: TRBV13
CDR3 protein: CASSPGRTNYYEQYF
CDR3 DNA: TGTGCCAGCAGCCCGGGGAGGACTAACTACTACGAGCAGTACTTC

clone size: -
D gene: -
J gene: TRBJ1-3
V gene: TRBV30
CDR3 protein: CAWSRASPGNTIYF
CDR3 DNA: TGTGCCTGGAGTAGGGCATCCCCTGGAAACACCATATATTTT

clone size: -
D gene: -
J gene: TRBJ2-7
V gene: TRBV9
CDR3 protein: CASSVGSGSPKTYEQYF
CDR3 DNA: TGTGCCAGCAGCGTAGGTTCGGGTTCGCCGAAAACCTACGAGCAGTACTTC

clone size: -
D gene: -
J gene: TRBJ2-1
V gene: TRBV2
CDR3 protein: CASSNLAGGLYNEQFF
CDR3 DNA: TGTGCCAGCAGTAACCTCGCCGGGGGCCTATACAATGAGCAGTTCTTC

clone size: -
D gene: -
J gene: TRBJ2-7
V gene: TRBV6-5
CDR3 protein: CASPTESSYEQYF
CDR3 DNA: TGTGCCAGCCCCACGGAGAGCTCCTACGAGCAGTACTTC

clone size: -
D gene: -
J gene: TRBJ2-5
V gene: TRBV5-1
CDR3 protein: CASSLGAGPQETQYF
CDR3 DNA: TGCGCCAGCAGCTTGGGGGCAGGGCCCCAAGAGACCCAGTACTTC